The present entry profiles one T cell receptor beta chain with its context. Original methodology: Using reference gene primer amplification, nucleated cell counts were estimated. The repertoire was sequenced with immunoSEQ multiplex PCR; TCRdb's copy has only in-frame clones and lacks some. The V and J calls and clone size are taken from that table; D and trimming were inferred from the DNA. The data hold 45,000 to 60,000 clones, with 89% observed a single time. The germline V gene has CDR1 SGHNT and CDR2 YYREEE (reference sequence). The germline V and J ends were trimmed by 0 bases and 9 bases, with 10 bases remaining between them. CDR3 size: 13 residues. This specimen comes from a study of blood T cell repertoires in COVID-19. Study-level information: Researchers got acute and convalescent COVID-19 samples from the United States, Italy and Spain. Sources were T cells, B-cell-depleted T cells, or PBMCs; the material itself was cDNA or gDNA.

This sequence was found in a human donor in a cohort sampled during active COVID-19. The specimen was peripheral blood. The V and J genes are TRBV5-4 and TRBJ2-1, with a possible D match to TRBD1 (6 bases). CDR3: CASSLDLQGEQFF. CDR3 nucleotide sequence: TGTGCCAGCAGCTTGGATTTACAGGGTGAGCAGTTCTTC.